This T cell receptor beta chain was sequenced during a study of blood T cell repertoires in COVID-19. Study at large: COVID-19 samples from acute and convalescent phases originated in the United States, Italy and Spain. PBMCs, B-cell-depleted T cells, or T cells were the source of the cDNA or gDNA that made up the material.

Original data processing: Amplification with reference gene primers provided the estimates of nucleated cell counts. Data came from immunoSEQ multiplex PCR; TCRdb stores just in-frame clones and leaves some out. V and J calls and clone size are copied from that table; D and trimming were computed from the DNA. This table has 260,000 or so clones, around four fifths appearing once. Trimming cost V 1 base and J 0 bases; bases outside gene matches: 3. The CDR3 length is 16 residues. Germline V gene lookup returns CDR1 LNHNV and CDR2 YYDKDF (reference sequence). The sequence was obtained from a man aged 80 or over with acute or convalescent COVID-19. The sequencing input was peripheral blood. This chain uses TRBV15 with TRBJ1-3; 7 bases line up with TRBD1. The CDR3 loop is CATSRATGISGNTIYF. CDR3 DNA: TGTGCCACCAGCAGAGCGACAGGGATCTCTGGAAACACCATATATTTT.